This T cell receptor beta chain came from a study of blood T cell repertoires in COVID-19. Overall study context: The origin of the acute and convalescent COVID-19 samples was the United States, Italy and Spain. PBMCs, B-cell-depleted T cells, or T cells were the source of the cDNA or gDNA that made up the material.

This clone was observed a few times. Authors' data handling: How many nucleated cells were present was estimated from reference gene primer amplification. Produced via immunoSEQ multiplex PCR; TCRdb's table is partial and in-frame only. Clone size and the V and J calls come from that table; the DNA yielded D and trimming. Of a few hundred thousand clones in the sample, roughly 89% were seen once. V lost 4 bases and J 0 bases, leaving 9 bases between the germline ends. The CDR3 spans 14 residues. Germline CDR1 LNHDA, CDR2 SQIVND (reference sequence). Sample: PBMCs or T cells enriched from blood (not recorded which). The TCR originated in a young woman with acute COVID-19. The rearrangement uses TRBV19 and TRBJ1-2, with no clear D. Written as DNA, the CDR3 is TGTGCCAGTAGTACCCAGACATCTAACTATGGCTACACCTTC. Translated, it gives CASSTQTSNYGYTF.